Included here is one T cell receptor beta chain sequence, with context. The source of the sample is a study of OX40 agonist ivuxolimab in advanced cancers. Study-level information: Hepatocellular carcinoma, melanoma, renal cell or head and neck cancer was diagnosed in the dose-escalation patients. A male proportion of about 84% was recorded, with mean age around 62 years and range roughly 23 to 79. Partial responses occurred in Three dose-escalation patients, one with hepatocellular carcinoma and two with cutaneous melanoma.

TCRdb's table, derived via immunoSEQ multiplex PCR, lists solely in-frame clones and lacks some. Here the sample spans some 45,000 clones, roughly 86% being singletons. Germline lookup yields CDR1 PRHDT and CDR2 FYEKMQ (reference sequence). V lost 7 bases, J lost 6 bases, and 24 bases lay in between. This CDR3 comprises 17 residues. The sample consisted of CD4+ or CD8+ T cells sorted from blood, taken in a trial of the OX40 agonist ivuxolimab. The TCR sequence derives from an adult with an advanced solid tumor such as melanoma, head and neck, liver or kidney cancer. J is TRBJ2-2 and V is TRBV13; possibly TRBD1 or TRBD2 for D (5 bases each). The CDR3 DNA follows: TGTGCCAGCACCTCACCCGGGGACCCCAGGATGTCCGGGGAGCTGTTTTTT. As protein: CASTSPGDPRMSGELFF.